The 22 T cell receptor beta chains given below trace back to one sample, sequenced in a study of neoadjuvant anti-PD-1 for oral cavity cancer. Assay: immunoSEQ multiplex PCR; the TCRdb copy retains only in-frame clones and omits some. The sample lists about 72,000 clones, over 70% seen once, with around 3.2% in the top ten. Here the sequenced sample was PBMCs, taken before nivolumab (anti-PD-1) treatment. The source of these receptors is a person between 40 and 80 years old with oral cavity squamous cell carcinoma.

CDR3 residues: CASSLHPGTGTSTDTQYF. In DNA form, the CDR3 reads TGTGCCAGCAGCCTCCATCCCGGGACAGGAACTAGCACAGATACGCAGTATTTT. The rearrangement links TRBV7-8 to TRBJ2-3; 8 bases agree with TRBD1. Germline V gene data show CDR1 as SGHVS and CDR2 as FQNEAQ. The CDR3 is 18 residues long. J gave up 0 bases and V 5 bases, and 13 bases lay outside the gene matches.

V and J are TRBV19 and TRBJ1-1; D is possibly TRBD1 (6 bases). Germline V gene lookup returns CDR1 LNHDA and CDR2 SQIVND (reference sequence). V was clipped by 7 bases and J by 0 bases, with 12 bases between them. The CDR3 runs 14 residues. In DNA form, the CDR3 reads TGTGCCAGTATGGGCAGGGGAATGAACACTGAAGCTTTCTTT. It yields the protein CASMGRGMNTEAFF. Drawing the rest from reference TRBV19 and TRBJ1-1, the complete variable domain is DGGITQSPKYLFRKEGQNVTLSCEQNLNHDAMYWYRQDPGQGLRLIYYSQIVNDFQKGDIAEGYSVSREKKESFPLTVTSAQKNPTAFYLCASMGRGMNTEAFFGQGTRLTVV.

The chain has TRBV10-3 and TRBJ1-1; no clear D gene. V lost 4 bases and J lost 0, with 12 bases in between. The CDR3 extends over 15 amino acids. CDR1 is ENHRY, CDR2 SYGVKD, per germline. The CDR3 sequence is CAISGQGWLNTEAFF. The CDR3 nucleotides read TGTGCCATCAGTGGACAAGGGTGGCTGAACACTGAAGCTTTCTTT.

The gene calls are TRBV9 and TRBJ1-2; the match to TRBD1 covers 7 bases. The length of the CDR3 is 14 residues. J was trimmed by 4 bases and V by 5 bases; bases with no gene match: 8. Per germline, CDR1 SGDLS and CDR2 YYNGEE. CDR3 residues: CASSSGGATYGYTF. CDR3 DNA sequence: TGTGCCAGCAGTTCAGGGGGAGCCACCTATGGCTACACCTTC.

J is TRBJ1-1 and V is TRBV6-1; D gene unclear. The V gene lost 3 bases and the J gene lost 3 bases, with 11 bases spanning the gap. Germline CDR1 and CDR2: MNHNS and SASEGT. This CDR3 comprises 14 residues. CDR3 nucleotide sequence: TGTGCCAGCAGTGAGAACATACCCTACACTGAAGCTTTCTTT. Translated, it gives CASSENIPYTEAFF.

The rearrangement links TRBV27 to TRBJ2-7; 8 bases line up with TRBD1. Germline V gene lookup returns CDR1 MNHEY and CDR2 SMNVEV (reference sequence). There are 15 residues in the CDR3. V shed 6 bases, J shed 2 bases, and the junction held 9 bases outside the gene matches. Here the CDR3 DNA reads TGTGCCAGCAGGCACGGGACAGGAGGGGCCTACGAGCAGTACTTC. It translates to CASRHGTGGAYEQYF.

V is TRBV6-1 and J is TRBJ2-2; tentative D call: TRBD2 (6 bases). This CDR3 region has 15 residues. Trimming pared 6 bases from V and 1 base from J, leaving 12 bases between. CDR1 is MNHNS and CDR2 is SASEGT in the germline V gene. The CDR3 reads CASRDRRGNTGELFF. The DNA for the CDR3 is TGTGCCAGCAGGGACCGGCGGGGGAACACCGGGGAGCTGTTTTTT.

V and J are TRBV14 and TRBJ2-7; 9 bases are a match to TRBD1. V was clipped by 3 bases and J by 4 bases; unmatched bases: 13. Germline V gene data show CDR1 as SGHDN and CDR2 as FVKESK. The CDR3 contains 17 residues. In DNA form, the CDR3 reads TGTGCCAGCAGCCAGACCGGGACAGGGCGCGGAGGATACGAGCAGTACTTC. It codes for CASSQTGTGRGGYEQYF.

This clone appeared a few times. Distinct nucleotide sequences in the sample also encode this CDR3. The chain is built from TRBV7-7 and TRBJ2-2; D gene unclear. In germline, CDR1 is SSHAT, CDR2 FNYEAQ (reference sequence). The CDR3 is 15 amino acids. The germline V and J ends were trimmed by 5 bases and 1 base, with 11 bases remaining between them. CDR3 amino acids: CASSPSGGNTGELFF. CDR3 DNA sequence: TGTGCCAGCAGCCCGTCGGGCGGGAACACCGGGGAGCTGTTTTTT.

Only a few counts were recorded for this clone. The rearrangement links TRBV2 to TRBJ2-1; TRBD2 matches 8 bases. The germline gives CDR1 SNHLY, CDR2 FYNNEI. The length of the CDR3 is 15 residues. V lost 11 bases and J lost 3; bases outside the gene matches: 12. The CDR3 spells CALTGGNTFYNEQFF. The CDR3 nucleotides read TGTGCCCTGACGGGGGGGAACACCTTCTACAATGAGCAGTTCTTC.

The J gene is TRBJ2-2, the V gene TRBV5-1; 7 nucleotides match TRBD2. The V gene's germline CDR1 is SGHRS and CDR2 YFSETQ. The CDR3 has 14 amino acids. J lost 0 bases, V lost 6 bases, and 2 bases had no gene match. In nucleotides, the CDR3 is TGCGCCAGCACAGGACTAGCGAACACCGGGGAGCTGTTTTTT. It encodes CASTGLANTGELFF.

The gene calls are TRBV19 and TRBJ1-2; no clear D gene. The CDR3 sequence is 13 residues long. V lost 3 bases and J 2 bases, leaving 7 bases between the germline ends. Germline V gene data show CDR1 as LNHDA and CDR2 as SQIVND (reference sequence). The CDR3 reads CASSIGGNYGYTF. The CDR3 DNA is TGTGCCAGTAGTATCGGCGGAAACTATGGCTACACCTTC.

This clone was observed a few times. The chain links TRBV10-3 to TRBJ1-6, with D maybe TRBD1 (5 bases). The V gene lost 3 bases and the J gene lost 6 bases, with 9 bases spanning the gap. In germline, CDR1 is ENHRY, CDR2 SYGVKD. CDR3 size: 14 residues. Written as DNA, the CDR3 is TGTGCCATCAGTGAAGCAGGGACTAATTCACCCCTCCACTTT. This translates into CAISEAGTNSPLHF.

The rearrangement joins TRBV5-4 to TRBJ2-1, with TRBD2 matching 14 bases. After removal of 2 bases from V and 7 bases from J, the junction contained 5 bases not matched to a gene. Looked up from germline, CDR1 is SGHNT and CDR2 is YYREEE (reference sequence). The CDR3 runs to 16 residues. CDR3 nucleotides: TGTGCCAGCAGCTTAGGACTAGCGGGAGGCATAAATGAGCAGTTCTTC. Translation: CASSLGLAGGINEQFF.

This clone has just one count. The rearrangement uses TRBV10-3 and TRBJ1-2; TRBD1 aligns across 8 bases. Unmatched junction bases numbered 9, after V lost 7 bases and J lost 8 bases. Germline V gene lookup returns CDR1 ENHRY and CDR2 SYGVKD. The CDR3 totals 13 residues. CDR3: CAITTGTGLGYTF. The CDR3 region has the DNA TGTGCCATCACCACCGGGACAGGACTCGGCTACACCTTC.

The chain recombines TRBV29-1 with TRBJ2-7; tentative D call: TRBD2 (5 bases). V lost 8 bases, J lost 3 bases, and 17 bases lay in between. The CDR3 is 13 residues long. Germline assignment: CDR1 SQVTM and CDR2 ANQGSEA. The CDR3 DNA follows: TGCAGCATTGGCGGCGGGCCTCTCTACGAGCAGTACTTC. This sequence encodes CSIGGGPLYEQYF.

This chain uses TRBV25-1 with TRBJ2-1, with TRBD2 identical over 8 bases. This CDR3 comprises 14 residues. Germline V lookup: CDR1 MGHDK, CDR2 SYGVNS. The V segment lost 7 bases and the J segment 6 bases; nucleotides outside the gene matches: 8. The CDR3 loop reads CASKAGASFNEQFF. The CDR3 nucleotides read TGTGCCAGCAAAGCGGGAGCCTCTTTCAATGAGCAGTTCTTC.

The genes are TRBV7-6 and TRBJ1-1, with D perhaps matching TRBD1 (5 bases). Germline V gene data show CDR1 as SGHVS and CDR2 as FNYEAQ. The CDR3 extends over 15 amino acids. The V end was cut by 5 bases, the J end by 0 bases, with 13 bases between. The CDR3 loop is CASSPRQRVNTEAFF. CDR3 sequence (DNA): TGTGCCAGCAGCCCGCGACAGAGGGTGAACACTGAAGCTTTCTTT.

The chain has TRBV25-1 and TRBJ2-3; D uncertain. Per germline, CDR1 MGHDK and CDR2 SYGVNS. The CDR3 sequence is 17 residues long. Trimming left V 1 base short and J 0 bases short, with 14 bases between. This CDR3 reads CASSELGPVGSTDTQYF. The CDR3 nucleotides are TGTGCCAGCAGTGAATTAGGCCCAGTGGGGAGCACAGATACGCAGTATTTT.

This clone has only one observation. The CDR3 sequence is CASSFGGAGFASNQPQHF. CDR3 nucleotides: TGTGCCAGCAGCTTCGGGGGTGCAGGGTTCGCGAGCAATCAGCCCCAGCATTTT. V is TRBV5-8 and J is TRBJ1-5; TRBD1 is a possible D gene (5 bases). Germline CDR1 and CDR2: SGHTS and YDEGEE. CDR3 length equals 18 residues. The germline V and J ends were trimmed by 2 bases and 1 base, with 19 bases remaining between them.

The chain employs TRBV5-1 and TRBJ2-7; TRBD2 matches at 10 bases. The CDR3 spans 15 residues. The germline V gene has CDR1 SGHRS and CDR2 YFSETQ. V lost 0 bases and J lost 6; bases outside the gene matches: 6. This CDR3 reads CASSLALAGEGEQYF. CDR3 sequence (DNA): TGCGCCAGCAGCTTGGCCCTAGCGGGAGAGGGCGAGCAGTACTTC.

The chain carries TRBV2 and TRBJ2-7; 12 bases are shared with TRBD2. Per the germline V gene, CDR1 is SNHLY and CDR2 is FYNNEI. Losses at the gene ends were 5 bases for V and 7 bases for J; bases not matched to a gene: 3. The CDR3 has 13 amino acids. CDR3 bases: TGTGCCAGCAGTACCGGACTAGCGGGAGAGCAGTACTTC. It yields the protein CASSTGLAGEQYF.